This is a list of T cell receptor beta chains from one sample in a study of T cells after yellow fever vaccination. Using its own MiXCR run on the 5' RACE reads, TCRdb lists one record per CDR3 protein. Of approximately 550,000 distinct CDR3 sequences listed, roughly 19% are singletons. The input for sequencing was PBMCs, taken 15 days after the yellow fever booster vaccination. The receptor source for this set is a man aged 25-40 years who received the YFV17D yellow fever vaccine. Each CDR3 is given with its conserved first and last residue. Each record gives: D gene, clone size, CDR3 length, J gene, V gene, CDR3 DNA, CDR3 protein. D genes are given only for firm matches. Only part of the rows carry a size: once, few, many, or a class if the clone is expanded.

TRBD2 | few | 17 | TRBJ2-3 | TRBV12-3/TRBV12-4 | TGTGCCAGCAGTTTGGCGGGAGCGCCTGTTAGCACAGATACGCAGTATTTT | CASSLAGAPVSTDTQYF
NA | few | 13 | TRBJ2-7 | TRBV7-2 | TGTGCCAGCAGCTATCTGGGGGCGTACGAGCAGTACTTC | CASSYLGAYEQYF
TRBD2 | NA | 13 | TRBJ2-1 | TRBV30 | TGTGCCTGGGACCGGGGGGCCTACAATGAGCAGTTCTTC | CAWDRGAYNEQFF
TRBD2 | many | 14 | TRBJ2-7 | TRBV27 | TGTGCCAGCAGTTTCTCAAGCGGGAGTAACGAGCAGTACTTC | CASSFSSGSNEQYF
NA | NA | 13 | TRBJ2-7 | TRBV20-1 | TGCAGTGCGGTCCGGGCCACCACCTACGAGCAGTACTTC | CSAVRATTYEQYF
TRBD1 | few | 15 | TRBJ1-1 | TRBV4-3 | TGCGCCAGCAGCCAATTGACAGGGGCGAACACTGAAGCTTTCTTT | CASSQLTGANTEAFF
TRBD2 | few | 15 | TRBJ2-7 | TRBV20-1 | TGCAGTGCCCGCAAATATAGGGGACTACCTTACGAGCAGTACTTC | CSARKYRGLPYEQYF
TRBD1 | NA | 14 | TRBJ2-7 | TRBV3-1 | TGTGCCAGCAGCCAAGCAGACAGGGTGGAGGAGCAGTACTTC | CASSQADRVEEQYF
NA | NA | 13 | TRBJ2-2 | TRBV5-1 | TGCGCCAGTCAACGGGACACCCATGAGGAGCTGTTTTTT | CASQRDTHEELFF
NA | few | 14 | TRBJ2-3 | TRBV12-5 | TGTGCTAGTTCCCTTTTTCGGGGACCAGATACGCAGTATTTT | CASSLFRGPDTQYF
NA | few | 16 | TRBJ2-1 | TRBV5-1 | TGCGCCAGCAGCTTGGCGAATTTGGGTCCTTCTGATGAGCAGTTCTTC | CASSLANLGPSDEQFF
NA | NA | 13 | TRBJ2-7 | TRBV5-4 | TGTGCCAGCAGCTTGGATCCGGTCTACGAGCAGTACTTC | CASSLDPVYEQYF
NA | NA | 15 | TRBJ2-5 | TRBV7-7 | TGTGCCAGCAGCCCACTGCCGGGACCCCAAGAGACCCAGTACTTC | CASSPLPGPQETQYF
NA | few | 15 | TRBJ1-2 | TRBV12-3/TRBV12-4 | TGTGCCAGCAGTTTAACACCGGGTCTTAAATATGGCTACACCTTC | CASSLTPGLKYGYTF
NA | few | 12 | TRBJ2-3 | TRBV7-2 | TGTGCCAGCAGCTTTCAGCCGTATACGCAGTATTTT | CASSFQPYTQYF
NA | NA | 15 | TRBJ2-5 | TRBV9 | TGTGCCAGCAGCGTAGCTGGAGGGGGTGGAGAGACCCAGTACTTC | CASSVAGGGGETQYF
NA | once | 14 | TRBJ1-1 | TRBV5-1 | TGCGCCAGCAGCGTACAGGGCCTCGTAGATGAAGCTTTCTTT | CASSVQGLVDEAFF
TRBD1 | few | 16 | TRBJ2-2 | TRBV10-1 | TGCGCCAGCAGTGAGTGGACAGGGGGCGACACCGGGGAGCTGTTTTTT | CASSEWTGGDTGELFF
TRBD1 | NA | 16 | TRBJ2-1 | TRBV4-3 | TGCGCCAGCAGCCAAGACCCGGGACAGGGCGCAAATGAGCAGTTCTTC | CASSQDPGQGANEQFF
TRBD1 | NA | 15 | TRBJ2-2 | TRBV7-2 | TGTGCCAGCAGCCCTTCGACAGGGGTGGCCGGGGAGCTGTTTTTT | CASSPSTGVAGELFF
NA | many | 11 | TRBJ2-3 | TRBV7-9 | TGTGCCAGCACCCAAACAGATACGCAGTATTTT | CASTQTDTQYF
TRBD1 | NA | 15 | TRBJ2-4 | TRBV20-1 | TGCAGTGCTAGGGGTGGGACAGGGGGCATAGACATTCAGTACTTC | CSARGGTGGIDIQYF
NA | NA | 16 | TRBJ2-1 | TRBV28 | TGTGCCAGCAGTTTACAGGGGACGAGCGCGGGGAAAGAGCAGTTCTTC | CASSLQGTSAGKEQFF
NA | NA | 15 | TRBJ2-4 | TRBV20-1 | TGCAGTGCTAAGGGCGGAGGTATTGCCAAAAACATTCAGTACTTC | CSAKGGGIAKNIQYF
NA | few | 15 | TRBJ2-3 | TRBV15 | TGTGCCACCAGCAGAGATCCGGGGACTACAGATACGCAGTATTTT | CATSRDPGTTDTQYF
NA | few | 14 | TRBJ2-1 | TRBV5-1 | TGCGCCAGCAGCCGGCCTCAGTACCGCAATGAGCAGTTCTTC | CASSRPQYRNEQFF
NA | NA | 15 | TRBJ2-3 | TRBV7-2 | TGTGCCAGCAGCTTAGTTCGCCAGGACACAGATACGCAGTATTTT | CASSLVRQDTDTQYF
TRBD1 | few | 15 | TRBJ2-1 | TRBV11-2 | TGTGCCAGCGGACGATCAGGGGGCCCCTACAATGAGCAGTTCTTC | CASGRSGGPYNEQFF
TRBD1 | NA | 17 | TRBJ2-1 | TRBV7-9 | TGTGCCAGCAGCTTAGGAGGGGGGGGGACAGGGGCCTGGGAGCAGTTCTTC | CASSLGGGGTGAWEQFF
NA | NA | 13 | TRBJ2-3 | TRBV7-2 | TGTGCCAGCAGCTTAGGATACACAGATACGCAGTATTTT | CASSLGYTDTQYF
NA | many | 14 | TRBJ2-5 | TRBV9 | TGTGCCAGCAGCCCAGGGGGGGGACAAGAGACCCAGTACTTC | CASSPGGGQETQYF
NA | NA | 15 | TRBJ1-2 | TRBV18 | TGTGCCAACTCACCGGACGACAGCCCATTCTATGGCTACACCTTC | CANSPDDSPFYGYTF
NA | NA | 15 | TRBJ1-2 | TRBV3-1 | TGTGCCAGCAGCCAAGATCGAGGGAGGGTTGGTGGCTACACCTTC | CASSQDRGRVGGYTF
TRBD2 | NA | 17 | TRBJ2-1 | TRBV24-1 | TGTGCCACCAGTGATGCCGACCTAGCGGGAGGATACAATGAGCAGTTCTTC | CATSDADLAGGYNEQFF
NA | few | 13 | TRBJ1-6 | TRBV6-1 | TGTGCCAGCAGACGCTTATTGAATTCACCCCTCCACTTT | CASRRLLNSPLHF
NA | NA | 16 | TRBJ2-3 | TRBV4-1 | TGCGCCAGCAGCCAAGAAGGCAGGGATAGGACAGATACGCAGTATTTT | CASSQEGRDRTDTQYF
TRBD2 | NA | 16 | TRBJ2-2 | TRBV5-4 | TGTGCCAGCAGCTCGGGACTAGCGGGAGCCACCGGGGAGCTGTTTTTT | CASSSGLAGATGELFF
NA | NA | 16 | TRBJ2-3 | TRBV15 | TGTGCCACCAGCAGAGTGAGGGTTGGAGGCACAGATACGCAGTATTTT | CATSRVRVGGTDTQYF
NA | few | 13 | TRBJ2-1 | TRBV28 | TGTGCCAGCAGTTCGGACCGCAACAATGAGCAGTTCTTC | CASSSDRNNEQFF
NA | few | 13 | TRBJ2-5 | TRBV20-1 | TGCAGTGCTTCCTGGGACTCCGAAGAGACCCAGTACTTC | CSASWDSEETQYF
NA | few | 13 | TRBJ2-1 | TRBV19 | TGTGCCAGCCGAGAAGACGCATACAATGAGCAGTTCTTC | CASREDAYNEQFF
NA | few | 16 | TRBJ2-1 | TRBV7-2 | TGTGCCAGCAGCTTAGCGGCGGCAGGCTCCTACAATGAGCAGTTCTTC | CASSLAAAGSYNEQFF
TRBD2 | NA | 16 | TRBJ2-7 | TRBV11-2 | TGTGCCAGCAGCGGGGGACTAGCGGGCCACTCCTACGAGCAGTACTTC | CASSGGLAGHSYEQYF
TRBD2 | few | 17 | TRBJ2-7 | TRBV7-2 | TGTGCCAGCAGCTTAGCGAGGACTAGCGGGATATCCTACGAGCAGTACTTC | CASSLARTSGISYEQYF
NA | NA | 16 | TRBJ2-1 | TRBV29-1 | TGCAGCGTTGAGGATTCGGGGGAGGGGGGATACAATGAGCAGTTCTTC | CSVEDSGEGGYNEQFF
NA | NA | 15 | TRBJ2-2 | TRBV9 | TGTGCCAGCAGCGTAGAACTAGCTTCGCCAGGGGAGCTGTTTTTT | CASSVELASPGELFF
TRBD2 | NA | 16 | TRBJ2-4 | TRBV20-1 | TGCAGTGCTGTAGCGGGAGGGGGTCTAGCCAAAAACATTCAGTACTTC | CSAVAGGGLAKNIQYF